The T cell receptor (beta chain) under discussion was sequenced for a study of OX40 agonist ivuxolimab in advanced cancers. V shed 3 bases, J shed 1 base, and the junction held 2 bases outside the gene matches. In germline, CDR1 is SGHNT, CDR2 YYREEE (reference sequence). This CDR3 comprises 15 residues. On cycle 4 day 1 and cycle 7 day 1, as well as at baseline, blood was sampled. Profiled with immunoSEQ multiplex PCR; TCRdb holds only in-frame clones, not every one. The repertoire holds some 90,000 clones, with 80% to 90% as singletons. Sequences were derived from CD4+ or CD8+ T cells sorted from blood, sampled in a trial of the OX40 agonist ivuxolimab. The clonotype comes from an adult with an advanced solid tumor such as melanoma, head and neck, liver or kidney cancer. The chain couples TRBV5-4 to TRBJ2-2; 8 nucleotides align to TRBD1. CDR3 sequence (DNA): TGTGCCAGCAGCTACGACAGGGGGAACACCGGGGAGCTGTTTTTT. Residues: CASSYDRGNTGELFF.